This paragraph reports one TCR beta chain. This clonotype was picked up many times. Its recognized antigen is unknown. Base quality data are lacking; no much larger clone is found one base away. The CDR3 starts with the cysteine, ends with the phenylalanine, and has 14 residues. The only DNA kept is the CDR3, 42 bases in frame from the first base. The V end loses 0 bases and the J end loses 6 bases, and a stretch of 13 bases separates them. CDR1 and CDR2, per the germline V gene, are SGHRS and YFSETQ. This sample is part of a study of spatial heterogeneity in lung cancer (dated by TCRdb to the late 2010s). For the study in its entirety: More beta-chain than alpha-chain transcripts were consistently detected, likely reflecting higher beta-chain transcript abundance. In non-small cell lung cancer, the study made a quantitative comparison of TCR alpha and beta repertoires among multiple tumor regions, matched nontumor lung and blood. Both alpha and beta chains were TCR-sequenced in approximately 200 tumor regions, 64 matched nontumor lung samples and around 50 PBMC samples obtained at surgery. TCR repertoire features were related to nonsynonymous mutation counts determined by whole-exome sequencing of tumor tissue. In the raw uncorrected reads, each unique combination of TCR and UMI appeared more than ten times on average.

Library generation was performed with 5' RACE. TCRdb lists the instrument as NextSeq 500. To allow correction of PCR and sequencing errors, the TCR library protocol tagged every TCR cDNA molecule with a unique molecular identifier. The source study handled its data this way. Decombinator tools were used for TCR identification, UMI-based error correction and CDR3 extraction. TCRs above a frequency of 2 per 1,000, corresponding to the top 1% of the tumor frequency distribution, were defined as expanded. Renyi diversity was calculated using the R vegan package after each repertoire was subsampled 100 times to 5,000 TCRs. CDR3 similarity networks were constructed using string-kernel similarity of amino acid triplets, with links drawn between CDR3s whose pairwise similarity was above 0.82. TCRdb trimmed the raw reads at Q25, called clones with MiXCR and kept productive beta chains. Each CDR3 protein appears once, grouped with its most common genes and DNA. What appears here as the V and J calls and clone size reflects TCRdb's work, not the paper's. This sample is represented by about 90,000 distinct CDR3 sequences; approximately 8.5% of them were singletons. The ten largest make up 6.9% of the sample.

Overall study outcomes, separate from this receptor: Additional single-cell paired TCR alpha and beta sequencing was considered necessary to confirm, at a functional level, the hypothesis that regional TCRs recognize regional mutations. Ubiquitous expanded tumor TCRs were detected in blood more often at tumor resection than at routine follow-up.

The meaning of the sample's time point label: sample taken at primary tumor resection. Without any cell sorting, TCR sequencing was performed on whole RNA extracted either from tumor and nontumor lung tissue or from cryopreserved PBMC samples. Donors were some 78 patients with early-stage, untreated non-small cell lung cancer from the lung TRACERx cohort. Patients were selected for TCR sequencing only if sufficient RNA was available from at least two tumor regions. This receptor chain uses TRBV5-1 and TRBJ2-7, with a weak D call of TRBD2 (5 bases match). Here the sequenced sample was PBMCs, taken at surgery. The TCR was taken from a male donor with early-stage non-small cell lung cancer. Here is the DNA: TGCGCCAGCAGCTTGGAAGGCGGGCGGCGCGAGCAGTACTTC. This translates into CASSLEGGRREQYF.